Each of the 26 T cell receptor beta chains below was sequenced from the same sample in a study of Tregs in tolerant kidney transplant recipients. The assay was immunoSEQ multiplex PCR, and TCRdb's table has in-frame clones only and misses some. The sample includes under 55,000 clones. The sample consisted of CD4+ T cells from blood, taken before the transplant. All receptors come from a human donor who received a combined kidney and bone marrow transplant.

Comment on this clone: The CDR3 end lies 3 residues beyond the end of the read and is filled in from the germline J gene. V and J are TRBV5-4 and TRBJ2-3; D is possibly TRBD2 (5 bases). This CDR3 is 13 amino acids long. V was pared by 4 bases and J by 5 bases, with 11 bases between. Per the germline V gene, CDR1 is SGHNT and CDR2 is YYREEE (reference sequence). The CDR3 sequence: CASSELGRDTQYF. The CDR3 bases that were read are TGTGCCAGCAGCGAACTAGGAAGAGATACG.

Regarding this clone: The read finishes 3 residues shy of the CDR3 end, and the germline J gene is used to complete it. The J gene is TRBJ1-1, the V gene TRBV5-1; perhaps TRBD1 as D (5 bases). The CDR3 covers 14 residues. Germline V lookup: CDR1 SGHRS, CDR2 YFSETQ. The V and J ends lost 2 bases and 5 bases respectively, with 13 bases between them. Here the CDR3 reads CASSFTGLRTEAFF. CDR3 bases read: TGCGCCAGCAGCTTCACAGGTCTTAGGACTGAA. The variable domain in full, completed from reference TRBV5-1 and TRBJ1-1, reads KAGVTQTPRYLIKTRGQQVTLSCSPISGHRSVSWYQQTPGQGLQFLFEYFSETQRNKGNFPGRFSGRQFSNSRSEMNVSTLELGDSALYLCASSFTGLRTEAFFGQGTRLTVV.

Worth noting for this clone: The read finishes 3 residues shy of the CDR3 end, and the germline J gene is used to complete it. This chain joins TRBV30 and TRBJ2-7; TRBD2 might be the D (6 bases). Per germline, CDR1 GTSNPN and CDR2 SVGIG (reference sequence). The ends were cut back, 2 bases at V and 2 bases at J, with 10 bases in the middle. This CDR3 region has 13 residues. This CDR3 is CAWSRDSTYEQYF. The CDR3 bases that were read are TGTGCCTGGAGTAGGGACTCGACCTACGAG.

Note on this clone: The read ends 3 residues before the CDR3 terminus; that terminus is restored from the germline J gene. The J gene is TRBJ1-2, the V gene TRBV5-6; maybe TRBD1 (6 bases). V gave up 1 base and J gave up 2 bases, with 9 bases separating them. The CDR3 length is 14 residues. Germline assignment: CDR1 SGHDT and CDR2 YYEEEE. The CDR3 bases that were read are TGTGCCAGCAGCTTGAGGCAGGGGAACTATGGC. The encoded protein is CASSLRQGNYG. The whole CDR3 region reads CASSLRQGNYGYTF. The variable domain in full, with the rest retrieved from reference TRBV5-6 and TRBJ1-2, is DAGVTQSPTHLIKTRGQQVTLRCSPKSGHDTVSWYQQALGQGPQFIFQYYEEEERQRGNFPDRFSGHQFPNYSSELNVNALLLGDSALYLCASSLRQGNYGYTFGSGTRLTVV.

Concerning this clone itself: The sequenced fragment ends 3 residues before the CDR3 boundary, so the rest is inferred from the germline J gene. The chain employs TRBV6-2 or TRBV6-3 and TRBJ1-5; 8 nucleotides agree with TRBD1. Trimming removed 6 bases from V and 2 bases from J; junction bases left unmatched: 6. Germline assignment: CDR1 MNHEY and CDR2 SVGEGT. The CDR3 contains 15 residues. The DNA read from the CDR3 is TGTGCCAGCAGAAAAACAGGGGGAGGCAATCAGCCC. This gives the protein CASRKTGGGNQP. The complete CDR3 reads CASRKTGGGNQPQHF.

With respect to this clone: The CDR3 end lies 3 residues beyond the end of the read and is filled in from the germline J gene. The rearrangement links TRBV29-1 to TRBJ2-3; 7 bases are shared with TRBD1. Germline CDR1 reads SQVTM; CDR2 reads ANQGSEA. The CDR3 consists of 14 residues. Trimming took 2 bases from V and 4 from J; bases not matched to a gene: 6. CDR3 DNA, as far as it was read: TGCAGCGTTGAAACCCCAGGGGGAGCAGATACG. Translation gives CSVETPGGADT. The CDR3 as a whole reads CSVETPGGADTQYF.

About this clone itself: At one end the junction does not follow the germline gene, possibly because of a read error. CDR3 DNA (partial): TGTGCCGGCAGCTTGGACAGGGGGCGTGTCACCGGGGAG. This gives the protein CAGSLDRGRVTGE. The whole CDR3 protein is CAGSLDRGRVTGELFF. The rearrangement joins TRBV5-4 to TRBJ2-2, with 11 nucleotides matching TRBD1. Coverage ceases 3 residues before the CDR3 finishes, and the germline J gene fills in the end. Per germline, CDR1 SGHNT and CDR2 YYREEE (reference sequence). This CDR3 region has 16 residues.

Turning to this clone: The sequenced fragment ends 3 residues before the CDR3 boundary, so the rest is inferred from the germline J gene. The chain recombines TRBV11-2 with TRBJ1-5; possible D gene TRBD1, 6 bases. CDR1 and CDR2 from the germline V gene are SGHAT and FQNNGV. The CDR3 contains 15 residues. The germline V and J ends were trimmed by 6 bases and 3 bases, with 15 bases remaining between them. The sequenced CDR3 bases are TGTGCCAGCAGTGATTCCGGGACATACAATCAGCCC. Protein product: CASSDSGTYNQP. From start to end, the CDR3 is CASSDSGTYNQPQHF.

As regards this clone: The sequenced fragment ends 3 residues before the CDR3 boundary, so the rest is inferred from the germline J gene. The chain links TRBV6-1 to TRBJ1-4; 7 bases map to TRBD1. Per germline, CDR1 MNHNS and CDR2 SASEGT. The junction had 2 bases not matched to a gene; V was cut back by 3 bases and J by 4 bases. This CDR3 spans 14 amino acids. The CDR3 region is CASSDRGVNEKLFF. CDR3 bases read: TGTGCCAGCAGTGACAGGGGGGTTAATGAAAAA.

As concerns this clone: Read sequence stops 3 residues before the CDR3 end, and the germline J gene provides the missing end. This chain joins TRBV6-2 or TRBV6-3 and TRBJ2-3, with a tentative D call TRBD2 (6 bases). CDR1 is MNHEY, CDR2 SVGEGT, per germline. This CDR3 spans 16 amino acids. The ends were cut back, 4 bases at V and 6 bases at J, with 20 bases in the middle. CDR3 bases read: TGTGCCAGCAGTTTCGGAGGGAGCGGTTTGAGGGATACG. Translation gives CASSFGGSGLRDT. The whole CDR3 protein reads CASSFGGSGLRDTQYF.

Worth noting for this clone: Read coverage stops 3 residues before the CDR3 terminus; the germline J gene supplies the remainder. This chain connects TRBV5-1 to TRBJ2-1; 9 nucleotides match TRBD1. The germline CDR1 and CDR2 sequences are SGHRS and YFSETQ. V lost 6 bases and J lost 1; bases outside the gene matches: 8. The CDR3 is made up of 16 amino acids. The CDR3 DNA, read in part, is TGCGCCAGCAACCTCCAAGGGACAGGGTCCTACAATGAG. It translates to CASNLQGTGSYNE. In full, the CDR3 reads CASNLQGTGSYNEQFF.

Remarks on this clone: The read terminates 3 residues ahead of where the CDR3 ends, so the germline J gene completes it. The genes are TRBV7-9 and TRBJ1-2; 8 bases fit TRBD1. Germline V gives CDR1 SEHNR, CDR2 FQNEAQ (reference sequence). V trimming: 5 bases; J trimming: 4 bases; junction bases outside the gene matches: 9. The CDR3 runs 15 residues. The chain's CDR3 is CASSVASDRGYGYTF. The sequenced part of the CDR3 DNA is TGTGCCAGCAGCGTTGCAAGTGACAGGGGCTATGGC.

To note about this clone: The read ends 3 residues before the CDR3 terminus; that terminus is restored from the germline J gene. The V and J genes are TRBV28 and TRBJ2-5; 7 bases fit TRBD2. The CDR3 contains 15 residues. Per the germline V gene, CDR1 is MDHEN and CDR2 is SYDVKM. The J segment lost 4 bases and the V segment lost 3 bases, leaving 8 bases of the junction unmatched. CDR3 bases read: TGTGCCAGCAGTTTCCCACTAGCGAGTTCAGAGACC. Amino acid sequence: CASSFPLASSET. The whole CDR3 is CASSFPLASSETQYF.

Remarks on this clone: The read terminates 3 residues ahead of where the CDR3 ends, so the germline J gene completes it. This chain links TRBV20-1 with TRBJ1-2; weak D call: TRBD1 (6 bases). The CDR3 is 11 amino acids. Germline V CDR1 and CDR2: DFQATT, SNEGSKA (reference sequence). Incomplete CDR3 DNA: TGCAGTGTCAGGGGTCCCCAAAAC. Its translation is CSVRGPQN. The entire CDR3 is CSVRGPQNYTF.

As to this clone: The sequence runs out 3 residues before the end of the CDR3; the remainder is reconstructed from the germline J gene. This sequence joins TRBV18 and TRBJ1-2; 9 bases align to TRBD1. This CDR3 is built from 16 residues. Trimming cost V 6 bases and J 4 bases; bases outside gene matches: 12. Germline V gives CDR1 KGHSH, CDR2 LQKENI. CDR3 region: CASSPGTGKIPYGYTF. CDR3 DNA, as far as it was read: TGTGCCAGCTCTCCTGGGACAGGGAAGATCCCCTATGGC.

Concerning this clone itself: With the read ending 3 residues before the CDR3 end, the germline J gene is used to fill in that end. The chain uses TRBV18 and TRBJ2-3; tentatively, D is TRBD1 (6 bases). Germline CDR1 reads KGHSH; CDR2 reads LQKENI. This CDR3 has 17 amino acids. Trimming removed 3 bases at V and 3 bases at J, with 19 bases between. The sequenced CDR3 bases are TGTGCCAGCTCACCCCTCTATCTCCGGCAGGGGACAGATACG. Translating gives CASSPLYLRQGTDT. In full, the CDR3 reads CASSPLYLRQGTDTQYF. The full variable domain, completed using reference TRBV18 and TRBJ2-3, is NAGVMQNPRHLVRRRGQEARLRCSPMKGHSHVYWYRQLPEEGLKFMVYLQKENIIDESGMPKERFSAEFPKEGPSILRIQQVVRGDSAAYFCASSPLYLRQGTDTQYFGPGTRLTVL.

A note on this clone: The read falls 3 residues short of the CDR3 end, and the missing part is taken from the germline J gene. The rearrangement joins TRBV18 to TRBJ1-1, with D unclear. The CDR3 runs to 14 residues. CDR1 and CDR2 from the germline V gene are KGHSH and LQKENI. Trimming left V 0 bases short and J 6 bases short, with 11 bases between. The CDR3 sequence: CASSPPQGLPEAFF. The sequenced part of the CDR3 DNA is TGTGCCAGCTCACCACCGCAAGGGCTCCCTGAA.

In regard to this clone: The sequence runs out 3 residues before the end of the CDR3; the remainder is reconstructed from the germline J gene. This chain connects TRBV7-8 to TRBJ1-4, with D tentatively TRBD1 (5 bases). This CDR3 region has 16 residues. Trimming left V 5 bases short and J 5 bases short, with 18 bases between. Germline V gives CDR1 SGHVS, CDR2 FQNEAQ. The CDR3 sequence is CASSPARVPGNEKLFF. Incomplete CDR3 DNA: TGTGCCAGCAGCCCAGCCCGGGTCCCAGGGAATGAAAAA. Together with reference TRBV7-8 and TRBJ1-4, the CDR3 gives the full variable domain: GAGVSQSPRYKVAKRGQDVALRCDPISGHVSLFWYQQALGQGPEFLTYFQNEAQLDKSGLPSDRFFAERPEGSVSTLKIQRTQQEDSAVYLCASSPARVPGNEKLFFGSGTQLSVL.

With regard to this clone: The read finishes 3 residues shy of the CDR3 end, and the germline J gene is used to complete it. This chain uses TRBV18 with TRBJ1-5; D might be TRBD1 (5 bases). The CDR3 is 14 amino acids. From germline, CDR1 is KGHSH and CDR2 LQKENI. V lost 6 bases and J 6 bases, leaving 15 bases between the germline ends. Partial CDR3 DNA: TGTGCCAGCTCCGAAGGGGTTATGGGTCAGCCC. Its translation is CASSEGVMGQP. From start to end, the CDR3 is CASSEGVMGQPQHF.

CDR3 amino acids: CASSLVLEGAGTQYF. The sequenced CDR3 bases are TGTGCCAGCAGCTTAGTATTGGAGGGTGCGGGTACG. The genes are TRBV7-2 and TRBJ2-3; the D gene is possibly TRBD2 (6 bases). The read comes to an end 3 residues before the CDR3 does, leaving the germline J gene to fill in the end. The CDR3 runs to 15 residues. Germline CDR1 SGHTA, CDR2 FQGNSA. Trimming took 1 base from V and 8 from J, leaving 16 bases between them.

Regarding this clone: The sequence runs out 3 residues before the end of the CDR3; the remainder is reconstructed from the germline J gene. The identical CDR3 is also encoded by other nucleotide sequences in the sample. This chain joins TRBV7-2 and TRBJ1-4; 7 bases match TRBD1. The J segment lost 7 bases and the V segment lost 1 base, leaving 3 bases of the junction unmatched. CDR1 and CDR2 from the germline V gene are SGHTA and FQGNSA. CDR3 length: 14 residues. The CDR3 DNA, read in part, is TGTGCCAGCAGCTTAGACAGGGGTGGTGAAAAA. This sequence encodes CASSLDRGGEK. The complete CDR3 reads CASSLDRGGEKLFF.

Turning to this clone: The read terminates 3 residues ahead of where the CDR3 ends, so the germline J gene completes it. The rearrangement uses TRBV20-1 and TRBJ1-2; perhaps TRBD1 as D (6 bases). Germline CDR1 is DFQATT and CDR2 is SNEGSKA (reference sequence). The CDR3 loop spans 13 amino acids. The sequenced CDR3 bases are TGCAGTGCGACGGGGGGGCAGAACCAGGGC. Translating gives CSATGGQNQG. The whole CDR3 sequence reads CSATGGQNQGYTF.

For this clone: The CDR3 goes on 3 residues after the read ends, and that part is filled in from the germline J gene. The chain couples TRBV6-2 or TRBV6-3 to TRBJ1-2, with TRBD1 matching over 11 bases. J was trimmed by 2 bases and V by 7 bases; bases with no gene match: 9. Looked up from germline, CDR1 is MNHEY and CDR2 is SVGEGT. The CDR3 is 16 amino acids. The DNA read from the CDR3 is TGTGCCAGCACCCGGCCCGGGACAGGGGGAAACTATGGC. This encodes CASTRPGTGGNYG. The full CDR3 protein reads CASTRPGTGGNYGYTF.

The CDR3 DNA, read in part, is TGTGCCAGCAGTCTGGGACAGGGGGCGCTTGGGGGTAGTGAAAAA. Translated: CASSLGQGALGGSEK. The whole CDR3 region reads CASSLGQGALGGSEKLFF. The chain employs TRBV2 and TRBJ1-4; 12 bases map to TRBD1. The read finishes 3 residues shy of the CDR3 end, and the germline J gene is used to complete it. The germline V gene has CDR1 SNHLY and CDR2 FYNNEI. The junction had 14 bases not matched to a gene; V was cut back by 5 bases and J by 7 bases. This CDR3 has 18 residues.

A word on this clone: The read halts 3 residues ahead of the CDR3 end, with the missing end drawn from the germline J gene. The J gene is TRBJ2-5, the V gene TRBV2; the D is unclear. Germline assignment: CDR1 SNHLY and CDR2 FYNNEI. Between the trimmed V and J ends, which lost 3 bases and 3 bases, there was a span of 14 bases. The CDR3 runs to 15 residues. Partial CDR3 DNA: TGTGCCAGCAGTGATCAAGGAGCGCCTGAAGAGACC. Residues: CASSDQGAPEET. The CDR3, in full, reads CASSDQGAPEETQYF. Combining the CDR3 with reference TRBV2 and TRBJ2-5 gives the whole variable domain EPEVTQTPSHQVTQMGQEVILRCVPISNHLYFYWYRQILGQKVEFLVSFYNNEISEKSEIFDDQFSVERPDGSNFTLKIRSTKLEDSAMYFCASSDQGAPEETQYFGPGTRLLVL.

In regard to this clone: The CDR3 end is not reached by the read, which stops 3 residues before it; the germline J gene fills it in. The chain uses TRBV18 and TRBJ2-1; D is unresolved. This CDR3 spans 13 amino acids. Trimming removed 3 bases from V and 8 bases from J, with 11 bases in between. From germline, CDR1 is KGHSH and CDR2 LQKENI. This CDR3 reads CASSPQRADEQFF. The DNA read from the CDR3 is TGTGCCAGCTCACCGCAACGCGCGGATGAG.